Presented here are 27 T cell receptor beta chains from one specimen sequenced in a study of beta chain features in type 1 diabetes. Reverse transcription of all isolated RNA meant that expressed TCRB transcripts were sequenced. Profiling relied on immunoSEQ multiplex PCR, and the TCRdb table lists in-frame clones only, not all of them. The table records 400,000 to 450,000 clones, about 14% of them present only once. The sequenced material came from naive CD4+ T cells from blood. Receptors originate from a man aged 30 to 45 in good health.

The chain uses TRBV9 and TRBJ1-2, with D maybe TRBD1 (5 bases). CDR1 and CDR2 from the germline V gene are SGDLS and YYNGEE. The CDR3 runs 13 residues. V lost 6 bases to trimming and J lost 0 bases, with 9 bases between them. The CDR3 loop is CASTWGSNYGYTF. The CDR3 DNA sequence: TGTGCCAGCACATGGGGGTCTAACTATGGCTACACCTTC.

This rearrangement joins TRBV2 to TRBJ2-2, with 7 bases aligning to TRBD1. V was pared by 6 bases and J by 6 bases, with 10 bases of the junction left unmatched. The CDR3 spans 15 residues. The germline CDR1 and CDR2 sequences are SNHLY and FYNNEI. The CDR3 spells CASSADRVTSGELFF. The CDR3 region has the DNA TGTGCCAGCAGCGCAGACAGGGTAACCTCCGGGGAGCTGTTTTTT.

A remark on this clone: This same CDR3 is encoded by further DNA sequences in the sample. The chain employs TRBV7-2 and TRBJ2-5; no reliable D call. This CDR3 has 13 residues. Germline assignment: CDR1 SGHTA and CDR2 FQGNSA. Trimming took 1 base from V and 3 from J, leaving 6 bases between them. The CDR3 loop is CASSLGRKETQYF. CDR3 nucleotides: TGTGCCAGCAGCTTAGGCAGAAAAGAGACCCAGTACTTC.

This clone has just a few counts. The J gene is TRBJ2-5, the V gene TRBV29-1, with 8 bases aligning to TRBD2. Germline V gene lookup returns CDR1 SQVTM and CDR2 ANQGSEA. The CDR3 loop spans 13 amino acids. The V gene end was trimmed by 7 bases and the J gene end by 5 bases; junction bases not matched to a gene: 9. CDR3 bases: TGCAGCGGAGACGGGACTAGTGGTGAGACCCAGTACTTC. This sequence encodes CSGDGTSGETQYF.

The gene calls are TRBV5-4 and TRBJ2-5; D is unclear. V was pared by 0 bases and J by 4 bases, with 10 bases between. The CDR3 is made up of 14 amino acids. The germline gives CDR1 SGHNT, CDR2 YYREEE (reference sequence). The CDR3 loop is CASSLGQWIETQYF. The CDR3, as DNA: TGTGCCAGCAGCTTGGGGCAGTGGATAGAGACCCAGTACTTC.

J is TRBJ2-1 and V is TRBV7-8; D possibly corresponds to TRBD2 (6 bases). CDR1 SGHVS and CDR2 FQNEAQ come from the germline V gene. The CDR3 is made up of 15 amino acids. Trimming cost V 4 bases and J 6 bases, with 16 bases left between them. The CDR3 DNA is TGTGCCAGCAGCTCTCGTGGAGCGGGTGGCAATGAGCAGTTCTTC. Encoded protein: CASSSRGAGGNEQFF.

There are a few counts of this clone. The V call is TRBV10-3, the J call TRBJ2-7; TRBD2 is a possible D gene (5 bases). Germline V gives CDR1 ENHRY, CDR2 SYGVKD. V dropped 10 bases and J dropped 0 bases, with 22 bases sitting between them. The CDR3 contains 16 residues. CDR3 in amino acids: CATSAPRTGSSYEQYF. In DNA form, the CDR3 reads TGTGCCACCTCTGCGCCCAGGACGGGAAGCTCCTACGAGCAGTACTTC.

The chain links TRBV4-1 to TRBJ1-5; TRBD1 aligns across 7 bases. V gave up 0 bases and J gave up 5 bases; unmatched junction bases: 4. The V gene's germline CDR1 is MGHRA and CDR2 YSYEKL. CDR3 length: 15 residues. The CDR3 DNA sequence: TGCGCCAGCAGCCAAGATGGGGACAGACATCAGCCCCAGCATTTT. Its translation: CASSQDGDRHQPQHF.

The CDR3, as DNA: TGTGCCAGCAGCCCCGGACTAGCGGGGGGGCCAGATACGCAGTATTTT. Protein: CASSPGLAGGPDTQYF. This chain links TRBV2 with TRBJ2-3; TRBD2 aligns across 15 bases. Germline CDR1 SNHLY, CDR2 FYNNEI. J gave up 4 bases and V 6 bases, and 5 bases lay outside the gene matches. The CDR3 has 16 residues.

This clone occurred a few times. V usage is TRBV29-1 and J usage is TRBJ2-1, with TRBD2 as a possible D gene (6 bases). Trimming removed 2 bases at V and 7 bases at J, with 15 bases between. The CDR3 has 14 amino acids. Germline lookup yields CDR1 SQVTM and CDR2 ANQGSEA. This CDR3 reads CSVESPGVTNEQFF. CDR3 in DNA: TGCAGCGTTGAATCGCCGGGGGTTACTAATGAGCAGTTCTTC.

The chain is built from TRBV7-2 and TRBJ2-3; 12 bases match TRBD2. The CDR3 is 18 residues long. The V segment lost 5 bases and the J segment 9 bases; nucleotides outside the gene matches: 18. The germline gives CDR1 SGHTA, CDR2 FQGNSA. CDR3 in DNA: TGTGCCAGCAGCGCACTGAGGACTAGCGGGGTGAACCTACGGACGCAGTATTTT. The encoded protein is CASSALRTSGVNLRTQYF.

There are a few counts of this clone. CDR3 residues: CASSPTASGTYEQYV. The DNA of the CDR3 is TGTGCCAGCTCACCGACGGCTAGCGGAACCTACGAGCAGTACGTC. The genes are TRBV18 and TRBJ2-7; 7 bases fit TRBD2. This CDR3 is 15 amino acids long. J lost 2 bases, V lost 3 bases, and 7 bases had no gene match. In germline, CDR1 is KGHSH, CDR2 LQKENI.

This clone was picked up a small number of times. V gene TRBV5-4 combines with J gene TRBJ1-5; the match to TRBD1 covers 7 bases. Germline CDR1 reads SGHNT; CDR2 reads YYREEE (reference sequence). V shed 3 bases and J 2 bases; nucleotides not matched to a gene: 2. The CDR3 has 14 amino acids. CDR3 loop: CASSSQGGNQPQHF. The DNA for the CDR3 is TGTGCCAGCAGCTCTCAGGGGGGCAATCAGCCCCAGCATTTT.

The rearrangement uses TRBV30 and TRBJ2-3; 10 bases are a match to TRBD2. Germline trimming cut 8 bases from V and 3 bases from J; bases unmatched to any gene: 2. Germline V gene data show CDR1 as GTSNPN and CDR2 as SVGIG (reference sequence). This CDR3 region has 12 residues. CDR3 protein: CARTSGTDTQYF. The CDR3 region has the DNA TGTGCCCGGACTAGCGGAACAGATACGCAGTATTTT.

The chain couples TRBV27 to TRBJ2-1, with D unclear. Per germline, CDR1 MNHEY and CDR2 SMNVEV (reference sequence). This CDR3 is 14 amino acids long. V dropped 4 bases and J dropped 2 bases, with 9 bases sitting between them. CDR3 sequence: CASSSVFTYNEQFF. CDR3 sequence (DNA): TGTGCCAGCAGTTCAGTCTTTACCTACAATGAGCAGTTCTTC.

This clone was seen a few times. This chain connects TRBV7-2 to TRBJ2-3; TRBD2 aligns across 10 bases. The CDR3 has 16 amino acids. Germline V CDR1 and CDR2: SGHTA, FQGNSA. Unmatched junction bases numbered 6, after V lost 5 bases and J lost 1 base. As DNA, the CDR3 is TGTGCCAGCAGCCGAGGACTAGCGGAGCGCACAGATACGCAGTATTTT. It yields the protein CASSRGLAERTDTQYF.

The table lists this clone with a few counts. The J gene is TRBJ2-1, the V gene TRBV9; 8 bases agree with TRBD2. The CDR3 covers 15 residues. Germline V gene sequence: CDR1 SGDLS, CDR2 YYNGEE. J lost 5 bases, V lost 2 bases, and 6 bases had no gene match. CDR3 sequence: CASSVGGRYDNEQFF. The CDR3 DNA reads TGTGCCAGCAGCGTTGGCGGGAGGTATGACAATGAGCAGTTCTTC. The variable domain in full, with the rest retrieved from reference TRBV9 and TRBJ2-1, is DSGVTQTPKHLITATGQRVTLRCSPRSGDLSVYWYQQSLDQGLQFLIQYYNGEERAKGNILERFSAQQFPDLHSELNLSSLELGDSALYFCASSVGGRYDNEQFFGPGTRLTVL.

This chain links TRBV7-2 with TRBJ2-1; 13 bases map to TRBD2. The CDR3 loop spans 16 amino acids. CDR1 is SGHTA, CDR2 FQGNSA, per germline. With V trimmed by 4 bases and J by 7 bases, 7 bases remained unmatched. The CDR3 sequence: CASSSQSLAGGNEQFF. The DNA of the CDR3 is TGTGCCAGCAGCTCCCAGTCACTAGCGGGGGGGAATGAGCAGTTCTTC.

The chain joins TRBV7-3 to TRBJ1-2, with D perhaps TRBD1 (6 bases). This CDR3 region has 13 residues. Germline V gives CDR1 SGHTA, CDR2 FQGTGA. Trimming left V 5 bases short and J 6 bases short, with 13 bases between. The CDR3: CASSLTRQDGYTF. CDR3 sequence (DNA): TGTGCCAGCAGCCTGACTCGACAGGATGGCTACACCTTC. The complete variable domain, with remaining parts taken from reference TRBV7-3 and TRBJ1-2, reads GAGVSQTPSNKVTEKGKYVELRCDPISGHTALYWYRQSLGQGPEFLIYFQGTGAADDSGLPNDRFFAVRPEGSVSTLKIQRTERGDSAVYLCASSLTRQDGYTFGSGTRLTVV.

This chain connects TRBV4-3 to TRBJ2-3; the D is unclear. The V gene's germline CDR1 is LGHNA and CDR2 YSLEER. V lost 0 bases and J lost 5, with 6 bases in between. This CDR3 region has 13 residues. Here the CDR3 reads CASSQDSIDTQYF. As DNA, the CDR3 is TGCGCCAGCAGCCAAGATTCCATAGATACGCAGTATTTT.

The chain joins TRBV4-3 to TRBJ2-5; weak D call: TRBD2 (5 bases). With 1 base removed from V and 10 bases from J, the gap between germline ends came to 16 bases. CDR1 is LGHNA, CDR2 YSLEER, per germline. This CDR3 contains 14 residues. CDR3 DNA: TGCGCCAGCAGCCAAGGGTTTGGGTTGGGAGACCAGTACTTC. As protein: CASSQGFGLGDQYF.

The chain couples TRBV25-1 to TRBJ2-7; D is undetermined. Trimming shortened V by 3 bases and J by 4 bases, and 16 bases separated the two germline ends. This CDR3 is built from 15 residues. Germline CDR1 and CDR2: MGHDK and SYGVNS. The CDR3 DNA is TGTGCCAGCAGTGACCCCGTTCGGTCCGGATACGAGCAGTACTTC. Protein product: CASSDPVRSGYEQYF.

This clone has a handful of counts. The chain recombines TRBV7-3 with TRBJ1-1, with D unclear. In germline, CDR1 is SGHTA, CDR2 FQGTGA. The CDR3 has 13 amino acids. Deletions cut 4 bases from V and 1 base from J, with 7 bases between. The CDR3 here is CASSSERNTEAFF. The CDR3, as DNA: TGTGCCAGCAGCTCCGAGCGGAACACTGAAGCTTTCTTT.

This clone was counted only a few times. The chain uses TRBV7-3 and TRBJ2-3; weak D call: TRBD2 (6 bases). The germline V and J ends were trimmed by 5 bases and 4 bases, with 19 bases remaining between them. Germline-derived CDR1 and CDR2 are SGHTA and FQGTGA. The CDR3 has 16 residues. CDR3 in DNA: TGTGCCAGCAGCCCAGGCGGGTCGGGAGCCCCAGATACGCAGTATTTT. Amino acids: CASSPGGSGAPDTQYF.

The chain couples TRBV14 to TRBJ2-5; TRBD1 is a possible D gene (7 bases). V gave up 3 bases and J gave up 10 bases, with 18 bases separating them. Germline CDR1 is SGHDN and CDR2 is FVKESK. The CDR3 sequence is 14 residues long. As DNA, the CDR3 is TGTGCCAGCAGCCAGTTCGTCAGGGGGAGGTACCAGTACTTC. It codes for CASSQFVRGRYQYF.

This clone was found a few times. This chain uses TRBV2 with TRBJ1-1; the D gene is possibly TRBD1 (5 bases). Trimming cost V 2 bases and J 4 bases, with 11 bases left between them. The germline V gene has CDR1 SNHLY and CDR2 FYNNEI. The CDR3 spans 14 residues. The CDR3 sequence is CASSEQGTLTEAFF. For the CDR3, the DNA is TGTGCCAGCAGTGAACAGGGTACCCTCACTGAAGCTTTCTTT. The full variable domain, rest sourced from reference TRBV2 and TRBJ1-1, is EPEVTQTPSHQVTQMGQEVILRCVPISNHLYFYWYRQILGQKVEFLVSFYNNEISEKSEIFDDQFSVERPDGSNFTLKIRSTKLEDSAMYFCASSEQGTLTEAFFGQGTRLTVV.

The chain couples TRBV5-4 to TRBJ1-1; tentatively, D is TRBD1 (5 bases). V was cut by 0 bases and J by 1 base, with 10 bases left in between. Germline lookup yields CDR1 SGHNT and CDR2 YYREEE (reference sequence). This CDR3 region has 15 residues. CDR3 amino acids: CASSLVGRENTEAFF. Here the CDR3 DNA reads TGTGCCAGCAGCTTGGTTGGCAGGGAGAACACTGAAGCTTTCTTT.